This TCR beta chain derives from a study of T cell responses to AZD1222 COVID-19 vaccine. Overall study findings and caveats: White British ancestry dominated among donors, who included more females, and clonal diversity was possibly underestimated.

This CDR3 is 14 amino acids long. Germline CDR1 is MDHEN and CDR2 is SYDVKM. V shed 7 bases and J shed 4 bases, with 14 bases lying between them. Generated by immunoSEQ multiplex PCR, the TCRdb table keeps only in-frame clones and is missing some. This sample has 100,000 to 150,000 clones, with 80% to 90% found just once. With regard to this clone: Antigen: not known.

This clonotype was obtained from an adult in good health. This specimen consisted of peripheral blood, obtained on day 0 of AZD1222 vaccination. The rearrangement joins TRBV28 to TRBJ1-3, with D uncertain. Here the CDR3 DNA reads TGTGCCAGCACCTTTAACCCCAACGGAAACACCATATATTTT. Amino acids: CASTFNPNGNTIYF.